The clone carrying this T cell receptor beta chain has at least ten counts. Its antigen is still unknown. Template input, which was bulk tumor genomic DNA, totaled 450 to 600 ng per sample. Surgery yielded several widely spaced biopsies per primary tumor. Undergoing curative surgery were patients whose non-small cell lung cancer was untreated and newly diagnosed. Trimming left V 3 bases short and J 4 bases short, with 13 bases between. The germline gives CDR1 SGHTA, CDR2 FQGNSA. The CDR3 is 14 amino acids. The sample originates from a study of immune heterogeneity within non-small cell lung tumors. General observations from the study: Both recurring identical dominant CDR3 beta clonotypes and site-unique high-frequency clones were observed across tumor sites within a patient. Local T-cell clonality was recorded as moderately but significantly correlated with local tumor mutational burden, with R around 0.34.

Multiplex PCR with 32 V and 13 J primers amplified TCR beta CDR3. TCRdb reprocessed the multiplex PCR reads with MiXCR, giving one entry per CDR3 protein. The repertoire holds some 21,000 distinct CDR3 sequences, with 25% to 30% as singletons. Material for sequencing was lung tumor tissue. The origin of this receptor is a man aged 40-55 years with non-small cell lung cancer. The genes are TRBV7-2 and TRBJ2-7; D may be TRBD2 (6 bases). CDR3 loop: CASSFGGSSYEQYF. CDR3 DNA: TGTGCCAGCAGCTTTGGAGGGAGTAGTTACGAGCAGTACTTC.